The clone carrying this T cell receptor beta chain has more than one count but fewer than ten. The antigen remains undetermined. These data are taken from a study of T cell responses to AZD1222 COVID-19 vaccine. Second doses were pooled across both intervals (about 4 or about 12 weeks). V was shortened by 5 bases and J by 0 bases, with 9 bases between the two germline ends. The V gene's germline CDR1 is SGHRS and CDR2 YFSETQ. This CDR3 is 13 amino acids long. TCRdb's copy holds only in-frame clones and misses some; the assay was immunoSEQ multiplex PCR. The sample holds about 180,000 clones; around 88% are singletons and the top ten take under 14%. Findings of the study overall: There were vaccine-associated CD4 TCRs across spike, dominant at 160-218 and 743-854. Once two AZD1222 doses were given, Spike-specific TCR breadth and depth went up.

The material sequenced was peripheral blood, taken 28 days after the second AZD1222 dose. The chain has TRBV5-1 and TRBJ2-7; no definite D call. This receptor was identified in an adult who received the AZD1222 COVID-19 vaccine. CDR3 region: CASSSESSYEQYF. The CDR3 DNA reads as TGCGCCAGCAGTTCAGAGAGCTCCTACGAGCAGTACTTC.